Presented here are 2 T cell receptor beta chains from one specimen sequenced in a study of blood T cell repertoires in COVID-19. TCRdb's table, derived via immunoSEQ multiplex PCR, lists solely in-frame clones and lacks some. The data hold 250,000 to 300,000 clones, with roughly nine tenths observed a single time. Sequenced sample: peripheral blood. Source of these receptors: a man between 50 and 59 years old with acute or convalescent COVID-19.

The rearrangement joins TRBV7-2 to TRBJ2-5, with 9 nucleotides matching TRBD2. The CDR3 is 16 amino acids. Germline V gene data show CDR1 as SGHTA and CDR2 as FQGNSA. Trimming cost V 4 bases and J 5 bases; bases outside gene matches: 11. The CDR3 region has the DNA TGTGCCAGCAGCTCTTGGGCGGGGGGGCCAAGGGAGACCCAGTACTTC. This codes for CASSSWAGGPRETQYF. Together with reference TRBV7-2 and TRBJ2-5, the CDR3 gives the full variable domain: GAGVSQSPSNKVTEKGKDVELRCDPISGHTALYWYRQSLGQGLEFLIYFQGNSAPDKSGLPSDRFSAERTGGSVSTLTIQRTQQEDSAVYLCASSSWAGGPRETQYFGPGTRLLVL.

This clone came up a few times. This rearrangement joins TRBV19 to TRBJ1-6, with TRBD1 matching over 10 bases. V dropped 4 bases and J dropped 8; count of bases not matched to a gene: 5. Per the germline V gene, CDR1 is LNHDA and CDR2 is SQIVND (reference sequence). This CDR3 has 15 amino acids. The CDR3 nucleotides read TGTGCCAGTAGTACCGAGACAGGGGGCTATTCACCCCTCCACTTT. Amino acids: CASSTETGGYSPLHF.